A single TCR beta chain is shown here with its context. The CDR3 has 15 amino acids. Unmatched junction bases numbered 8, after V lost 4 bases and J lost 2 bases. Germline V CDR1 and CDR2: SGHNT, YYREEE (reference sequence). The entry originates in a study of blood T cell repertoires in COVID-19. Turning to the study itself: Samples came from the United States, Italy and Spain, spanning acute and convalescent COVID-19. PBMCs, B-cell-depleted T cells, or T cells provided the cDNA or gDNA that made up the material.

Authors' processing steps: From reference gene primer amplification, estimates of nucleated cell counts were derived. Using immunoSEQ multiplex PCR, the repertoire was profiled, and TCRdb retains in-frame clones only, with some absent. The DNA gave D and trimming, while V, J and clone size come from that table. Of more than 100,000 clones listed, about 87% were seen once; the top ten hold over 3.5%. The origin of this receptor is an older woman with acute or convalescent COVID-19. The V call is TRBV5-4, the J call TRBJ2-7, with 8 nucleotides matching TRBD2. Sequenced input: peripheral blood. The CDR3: CASSRGGYNAYEQYF. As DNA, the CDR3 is TGTGCCAGCAGCCGGGGGGGGTATAACGCCTACGAGCAGTACTTC.